The 14 T cell receptor beta chains listed next were all sequenced from one sample in a study of cytomegalovirus exposure and HLA in healthy donors. PCR employed 60 Vbeta and 13 Jbeta primers. Libraries were prepared by immunoSEQ multiplex PCR; TCRdb keeps only in-frame clonotypes and omits some of them. The sample has some 150,000 clones, about four fifths seen once. Sequencing used PBMCs. The receptors shown here come from a woman between 25 and 40 years old in good health and CMV-seropositive.

V is TRBV27 and J is TRBJ2-1; 9 positions match TRBD1. Germline V CDR1 and CDR2: MNHEY, SMNVEV (reference sequence). The CDR3 is 17 amino acids. Trimming cost V 3 bases and J 4 bases; bases outside gene matches: 10. The CDR3 is CASSLSRDRATYNEQFF. CDR3 nucleotide sequence: TGTGCCAGCAGTTTGAGCCGGGACAGGGCGACGTACAATGAGCAGTTCTTC.

A single count supports this clone. The J gene is TRBJ2-4, the V gene TRBV28; TRBD1 matches at 7 bases. J gave up 5 bases and V 2 bases, and 6 bases lay outside the gene matches. The CDR3 totals 15 residues. CDR1 and CDR2 from the germline V gene are MDHEN and SYDVKM. In DNA, the CDR3 is TGTGCCAGCAGTTTACCTTGGGACAGTGAAAACATTCAGTACTTC. Protein product: CASSLPWDSENIQYF. Using reference TRBV28 and TRBJ2-4 for the parts outside the CDR3, the full variable domain is DVKVTQSSRYLVKRTGEKVFLECVQDMDHENMFWYRQDPGLGLRLIYFSYDVKMKEKGDIPEGYSVSREKKERFSLILESASTNQTSMYLCASSLPWDSENIQYFGAGTRLSVL.

This clone has only one observation. The rearrangement uses TRBV30 and TRBJ2-3; D not certain. Germline lookup yields CDR1 GTSNPN and CDR2 SVGIG (reference sequence). Trimming took 3 bases from V and 6 from J, leaving 25 bases between them. The CDR3 runs to 17 residues. The CDR3 loop reads CAWSGATGGMSEDTQYF. CDR3 nucleotides: TGTGCCTGGAGCGGCGCGACTGGTGGTATGAGCGAGGATACGCAGTATTTT.

V is TRBV30 and J is TRBJ1-2; D not resolved. This CDR3 region has 14 residues. V was shortened by 3 bases and J by 8 bases, with 19 bases between the two germline ends. Germline V gene data show CDR1 as GTSNPN and CDR2 as SVGIG (reference sequence). The CDR3 protein is CAWRGPGSAGGYTF. Written as DNA, the CDR3 is TGTGCCTGGAGAGGTCCCGGTTCCGCGGGAGGCTACACCTTC.

The genes are TRBV18 and TRBJ1-3, with D uncertain. This CDR3 contains 15 residues. The V and J ends lost 0 bases and 1 base respectively, with 7 bases between them. Germline-derived CDR1 and CDR2 are KGHSH and LQKENI. The chain's CDR3 is CASSPPSLSGNTIYF. CDR3 nucleotide sequence: TGTGCCAGCTCACCACCCTCCCTATCTGGAAACACCATATATTTT.

The chain employs TRBV5-1 and TRBJ2-1; a possible D gene is TRBD2 (5 bases). CDR3 length equals 15 residues. Germline CDR1 is SGHRS and CDR2 is YFSETQ. Trimming shortened V by 3 bases and J by 0 bases, and 10 bases separated the two germline ends. CDR3 DNA sequence: TGCGCCAGCAGCTCGGGGTTCTACTCCTACAATGAGCAGTTCTTC. This codes for CASSSGFYSYNEQFF.

The chain is built from TRBV6-5 and TRBJ1-1; TRBD1 is a possible D gene (5 bases). Germline-derived CDR1 and CDR2 are MNHEY and SVGAGI. The CDR3 runs 12 residues. V was shortened by 6 bases and J by 3 bases, with 8 bases between the two germline ends. The CDR3 DNA sequence: TGTGCCAGCAGGGCAGGGTACACTGAAGCTTTCTTT. This sequence encodes CASRAGYTEAFF.

The CDR3 is CASSPQTGAMQETQYF. CDR3 nucleotides: TGTGCCAGCTCCCCCCAGACAGGGGCGATGCAAGAGACCCAGTACTTC. The chain has TRBV18 and TRBJ2-5, with 8 positions matching TRBD1. CDR3 size: 16 residues. CDR1 is KGHSH and CDR2 is LQKENI in the germline V gene. The junction had 11 bases not matched to a gene; V was cut back by 6 bases and J by 2 bases. The full variable domain, in which reference TRBV18 and TRBJ2-5 provide the parts outside the CDR3, is NAGVMQNPRHLVRRRGQEARLRCSPMKGHSHVYWYRQLPEEGLKFMVYLQKENIIDESGMPKERFSAEFPKEGPSILRIQQVVRGDSAAYFCASSPQTGAMQETQYFGPGTRLLVL.

The chain couples TRBV29-1 to TRBJ2-1; TRBD2 matches at 11 bases. Trimming removed 7 bases from V and 6 bases from J; junction bases left unmatched: 8. The CDR3 runs to 14 residues. Germline-derived CDR1 and CDR2 are SQVTM and ANQGSEA. The CDR3 bases are TGCAGCGCCCCAACTAGCGGGGGAGGCAATGAGCAGTTCTTC. It translates to CSAPTSGGGNEQFF.

This clone was picked up a small number of times. The chain is built from TRBV6-5 and TRBJ1-2; D is unclear. The CDR3 has 14 amino acids. Germline V lookup: CDR1 MNHEY, CDR2 SVGAGI. V was trimmed by 0 bases and J by 5 bases, leaving 10 bases between them. CDR3 amino acids: CASSYSGGEYGYTF. The CDR3 DNA reads TGTGCCAGCAGTTACTCAGGCGGGGAGTATGGCTACACCTTC.

This clone has only a few counts. The CDR3 nucleotides are TGTGCCAGCCAAGACAGCGCCCGGGATACGCAGTATTTT. Translation gives CASQDSARDTQYF. The chain is built from TRBV6-1 and TRBJ2-3, with a possible D match to TRBD1 (5 bases). Deletions cut 8 bases from V and 6 bases from J, with 15 bases between. The CDR3 has 13 residues. Per germline, CDR1 MNHNS and CDR2 SASEGT.

The DNA for the CDR3 is TGTGCCAGCAAGGTTGGGGGGAGGGACTATGGCTACACCTTC. Its protein is CASKVGGRDYGYTF. J is TRBJ1-2 and V is TRBV6-5, with D possibly being TRBD1 (5 bases). This CDR3 contains 14 residues. The V end lost 7 bases, the J end lost 3 bases, and 15 bases lay between the germline ends. Looked up from germline, CDR1 is MNHEY and CDR2 is SVGAGI.

The CDR3 nucleotides read TGTGCCAGCAGTGAAGGGGTCGTTTGGGCAGGGATGACAGATACGCAGTATTTT. Its translation: CASSEGVVWAGMTDTQYF. The V and J genes are TRBV6-1 and TRBJ2-3, with D tentatively TRBD1 (5 bases). Trimming cost V 1 base and J 3 bases, with 20 bases left between them. The germline gives CDR1 MNHNS, CDR2 SASEGT. The CDR3 length is 18 residues.

This clone was seen once. The chain recombines TRBV4-1 with TRBJ2-2, with a possible D match to TRBD1 (6 bases). Germline V lookup: CDR1 MGHRA, CDR2 YSYEKL. The CDR3 spans 17 residues. The V gene lost 2 bases and the J gene lost 1 base, with 14 bases spanning the gap. The CDR3 loop is CASSQRNRAENTGELFF. The CDR3 DNA sequence: TGCGCCAGCAGCCAACGGAACAGGGCCGAGAACACCGGGGAGCTGTTTTTT.